The present entry profiles one TCR beta chain with its context. One junction end does not reproduce the germline sequence, and a read error may be involved. The CDR3 runs 13 residues. In germline, CDR1 is SGHAT, CDR2 FQNNGV. The data were obtained in a study of cytomegalovirus exposure and HLA in healthy donors. Researchers ran the PCR with 60 Vbeta and 13 Jbeta primers. The protocol was immunoSEQ multiplex PCR, while the TCRdb copy is restricted to in-frame clones and leaves out a portion. Of approximately 190,000 clones in the sample, roughly 80% were seen once. The chain combines TRBV11-2 with TRBJ1-6; D unclear. The sample comprised PBMCs. This receptor was taken from a young woman in good health and CMV-seronegative. The CDR3 DNA follows: TGTGCCAGCAGCTTACTGGACGGAGGCATCGTGGGTTTT. This codes for CASSLLDGGIVGF.